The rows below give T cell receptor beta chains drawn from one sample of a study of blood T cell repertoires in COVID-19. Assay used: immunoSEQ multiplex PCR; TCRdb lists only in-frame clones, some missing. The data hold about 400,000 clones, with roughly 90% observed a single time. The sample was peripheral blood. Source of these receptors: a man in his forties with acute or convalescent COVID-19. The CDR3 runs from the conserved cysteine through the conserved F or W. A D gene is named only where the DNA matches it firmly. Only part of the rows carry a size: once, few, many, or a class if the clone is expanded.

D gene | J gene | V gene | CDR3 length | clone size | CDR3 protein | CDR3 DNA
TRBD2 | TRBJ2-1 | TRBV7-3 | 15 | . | CASSLLAGAYNEQFF | TGTGCCAGCAGCTTATTAGCGGGGGCCTACAATGAGCAGTTCTTC
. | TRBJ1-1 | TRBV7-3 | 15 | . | CASSLNGGENTEAFF | TGTGCCAGCAGCTTAAATGGAGGGGAAAACACTGAAGCTTTCTTT
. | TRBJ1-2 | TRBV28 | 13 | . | CASSFRGTHGYTF | TGTGCCAGCAGTTTTAGGGGGACCCATGGCTACACCTTC
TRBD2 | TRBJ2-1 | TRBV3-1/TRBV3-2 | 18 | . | CASSQDIRASGRANEQFF | TGTGCCAGCAGCCAAGATATACGGGCTAGCGGGAGGGCCAATGAGCAGTTCTTC
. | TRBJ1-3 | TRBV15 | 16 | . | CATSRDRGNSGNTIYF | TGTGCCACCAGCAGAGACAGGGGAAACTCTGGAAACACCATATATTTT
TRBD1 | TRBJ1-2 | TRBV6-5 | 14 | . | CASSWDSGGYGYTF | TGTGCCAGCAGTTGGGACAGCGGAGGCTATGGCTACACCTTC
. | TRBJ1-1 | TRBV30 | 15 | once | CAWSVGLRGAREAFF | TGTGCCTGGAGTGTAGGGTTACGGGGGGCTCGGGAAGCTTTCTTT
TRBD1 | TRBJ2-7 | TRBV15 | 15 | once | CATSRDRGSSYEQYF | TGTGCCACCAGCAGGGACAGGGGTAGCTCCTACGAGCAGTACTTC
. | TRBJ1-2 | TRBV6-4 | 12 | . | CASKTSGGGYTF | TGTGCCAGCAAGACTTCTGGCGGGGGCTACACCTTC
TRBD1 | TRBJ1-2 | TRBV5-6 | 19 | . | CASSLAGTGSIRGWGGNTF | TGTGCCAGCAGCTTGGCCGGGACAGGGAGCATCAGGGGTTGGGGAGGAAACACCTTC
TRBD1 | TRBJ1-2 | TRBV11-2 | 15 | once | CASSRGDRVTDGYTF | TGTGCCAGCAGCCGAGGAGACAGGGTGACAGATGGCTACACCTTC
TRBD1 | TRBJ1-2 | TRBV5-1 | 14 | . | CASSERTGANGYTF | TGCGCCAGCAGCGAGCGGACAGGGGCGAATGGCTACACCTTC
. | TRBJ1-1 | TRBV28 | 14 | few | CASSVERESTEAFF | TGTGCCAGCAGCGTAGAACGGGAGAGCACTGAAGCTTTCTTT
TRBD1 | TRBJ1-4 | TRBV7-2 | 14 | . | CASSFGRGNEKLFF | TGTGCCAGCAGCTTCGGCAGGGGGAATGAAAAACTGTTTTTT
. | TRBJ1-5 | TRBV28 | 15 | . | CASSLPGDSNQPQHF | TGTGCCAGCAGTTTACCGGGGGATAGCAATCAGCCCCAGCATTTT
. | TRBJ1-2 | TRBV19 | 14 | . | CASSIQGLNYGYTF | TGTGCCAGTAGTATCCAGGGGCTCAACTATGGCTACACCTTC
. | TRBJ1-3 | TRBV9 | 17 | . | CASSVSPGPSSGNTIYF | TGTGCCAGCAGCGTTTCTCCAGGCCCGAGCTCTGGAAACACCATATATTTT
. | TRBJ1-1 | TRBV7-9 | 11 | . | CASSLLSEAFF | TGTGCCAGCAGCTTACTATCTGAAGCTTTCTTT
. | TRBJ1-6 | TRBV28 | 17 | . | CASSHPGGQKGNSPLHF | TGTGCCAGCAGTCACCCGGGGGGGCAGAAGGGCAATTCACCCCTCCACTTT
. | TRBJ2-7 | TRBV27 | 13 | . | CASSFYLGDEQYF | TGTGCCAGCAGTTTTTACCTAGGGGACGAGCAGTACTTC
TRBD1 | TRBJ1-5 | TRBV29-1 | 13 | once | CSARTGGMEPQHF | TGCAGCGCTCGGACAGGGGGCATGGAGCCCCAGCATTTT
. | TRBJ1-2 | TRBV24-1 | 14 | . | CATRKDGGDYGYTF | TGTGCCACCAGAAAAGACGGAGGGGATTATGGCTACACCTTC
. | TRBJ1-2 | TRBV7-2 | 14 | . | CASSLGRWVDGYTF | TGTGCCAGCAGCCTAGGGCGGTGGGTGGATGGCTACACCTTC
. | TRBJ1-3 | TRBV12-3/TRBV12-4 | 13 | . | CASSRGSGNTIYF | TGTGCCAGCAGCCGGGGCTCTGGAAACACCATATATTTT
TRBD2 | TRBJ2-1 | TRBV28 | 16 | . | CASSVTSGSSYNEQFF | TGTGCCAGCAGTGTGACTAGCGGGAGCTCCTACAATGAGCAGTTCTTC
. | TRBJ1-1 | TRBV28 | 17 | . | CASTPSRGHSMNTEAFF | TGTGCCAGCACCCCAAGTAGAGGTCATTCGATGAACACTGAAGCTTTCTTT
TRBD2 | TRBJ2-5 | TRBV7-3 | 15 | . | CASSPYSGPQETQYF | TGTGCCAGCAGCCCGTATAGCGGGCCCCAAGAGACCCAGTACTTC
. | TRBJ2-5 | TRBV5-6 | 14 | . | CASSRRGVQETQYF | TGTGCCAGCAGTCGTAGGGGTGTCCAAGAGACCCAGTACTTC
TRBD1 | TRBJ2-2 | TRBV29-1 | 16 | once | CSVDAGQGVYTGELFF | TGCAGCGTTGATGCGGGACAGGGGGTATACACCGGGGAGCTGTTTTTT
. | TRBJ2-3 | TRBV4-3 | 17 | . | CASSQEFGGAFTDTQYF | TGCGCCAGCAGCCAAGAATTTGGGGGGGCTTTTACAGATACGCAGTATTTT
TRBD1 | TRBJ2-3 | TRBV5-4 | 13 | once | CASSYDRADTQYF | TGTGCCAGCAGCTACGACAGGGCCGATACGCAGTATTTT
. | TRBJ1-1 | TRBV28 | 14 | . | CASSPGRTYTEAFF | TGTGCCAGCAGTCCAGGGCGCACCTACACTGAAGCTTTCTTT
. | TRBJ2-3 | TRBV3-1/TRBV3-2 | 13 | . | CASSQAGQGTQYF | TGTGCCAGCAGCCAAGCTGGGCAGGGGACGCAGTATTTT
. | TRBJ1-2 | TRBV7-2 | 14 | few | CASSSGFTGYGYTF | TGTGCCAGCAGCTCTGGATTCACAGGCTATGGCTACACCTTC
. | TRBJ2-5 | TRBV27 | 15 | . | CASSLNPGVPETQYF | TGTGCCAGCAGTTTAAACCCAGGGGTCCCAGAGACCCAGTACTTC
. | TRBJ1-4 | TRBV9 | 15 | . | CASSPTAGLDEKLFF | TGTGCCAGCAGCCCAACCGCAGGGCTTGATGAAAAACTGTTTTTT
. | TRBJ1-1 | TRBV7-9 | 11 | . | CASSPDTEAFF | TGTGCCAGCAGCCCCGACACTGAAGCTTTCTTT
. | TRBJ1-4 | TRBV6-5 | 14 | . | CASRKGATNEKLFF | TGTGCCAGCAGGAAGGGAGCAACTAATGAAAAACTGTTTTTT
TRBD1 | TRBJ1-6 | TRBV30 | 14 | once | CAWSQGQGNSPLHF | TGTGCCTGGAGTCAGGGACAGGGGAATTCACCCCTCCACTTT
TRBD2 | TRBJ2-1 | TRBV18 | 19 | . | CASSPLASGGVPLTNEQFF | TGTGCCAGCTCACCACTGGCTAGCGGGGGGGTACCGTTAACCAATGAGCAGTTCTTC
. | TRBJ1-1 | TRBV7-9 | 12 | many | CASDSDYTEAFF | TGTGCCAGTGACAGTGACTACACTGAAGCTTTCTTT
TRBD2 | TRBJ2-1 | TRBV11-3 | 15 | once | CASSSGRSSGSEQFF | TGTGCCAGCAGCTCCGGGAGGAGTTCCGGTAGTGAGCAGTTCTTC
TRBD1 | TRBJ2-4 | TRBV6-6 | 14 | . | CASIFGTGGNIQYF | TGTGCCAGCATCTTCGGGACAGGGGGAAACATTCAGTACTTC
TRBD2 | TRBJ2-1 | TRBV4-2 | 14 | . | CASRRGGDYNEQFF | TGTGCCAGCAGGCGGGGGGGGGATTACAATGAGCAGTTCTTC
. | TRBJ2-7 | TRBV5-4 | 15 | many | CASSPSRGIGSEQYF | TGTGCCAGCAGCCCGAGCAGGGGAATAGGAAGCGAGCAGTACTTC
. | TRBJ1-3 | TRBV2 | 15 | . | CASNQEGRFGNTIYF | TGTGCCAGCAACCAGGAGGGGAGGTTTGGAAACACCATATATTTT
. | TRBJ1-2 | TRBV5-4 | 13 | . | CASSQGPDYGYTF | TGTGCCAGCAGCCAGGGTCCAGACTATGGCTACACCTTC
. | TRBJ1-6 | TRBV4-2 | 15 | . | CASSRVAGSNSGLHF | TGTGCCAGCAGCCGGGTAGCAGGGTCTAATTCAGGCCTCCACTTT
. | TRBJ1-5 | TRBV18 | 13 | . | CASSPELDQPQHF | TGTGCCAGCTCACCAGAACTGGATCAGCCCCAGCATTTT
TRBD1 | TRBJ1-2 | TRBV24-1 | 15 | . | CATSGRQGYDYGYTF | TGTGCCACCAGTGGAAGACAGGGTTATGACTATGGCTACACCTTC
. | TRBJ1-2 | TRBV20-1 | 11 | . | CSATANYGYTF | TGCAGTGCTACAGCGAACTATGGCTACACCTTC
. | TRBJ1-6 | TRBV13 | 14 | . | CASSLLGRNSPLHF | TGTGCCAGCAGCTTACTCGGGAGAAATTCACCCCTCCACTTT
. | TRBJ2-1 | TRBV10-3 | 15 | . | CAIRSDRSSYNEQFF | TGTGCCATCAGATCAGACAGGAGCTCCTACAATGAGCAGTTCTTC
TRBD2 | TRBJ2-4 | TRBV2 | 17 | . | CASSGSTLAVAKNIQYF | TGTGCCAGCAGTGGATCAACACTAGCGGTAGCCAAAAACATTCAGTACTTC
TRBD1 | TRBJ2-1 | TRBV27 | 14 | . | CASSPIYRGSEQFF | TGTGCCAGCAGTCCGATCTACAGGGGGAGTGAGCAGTTCTTC
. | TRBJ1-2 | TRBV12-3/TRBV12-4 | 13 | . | CASSLGPDYGYTF | TGTGCCAGCAGTTTAGGGCCAGACTATGGCTACACCTTC
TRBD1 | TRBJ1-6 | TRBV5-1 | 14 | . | CASSSTGGNSPLHF | TGCGCCAGCAGCTCCACAGGGGGGAATTCACCCCTCCACTTT